The 16 T cell receptor beta chains below come from one sample, sequenced in a study of T cell responses to AZD1222 COVID-19 vaccine. Some clones are missing from TCRdb's copy, which holds only in-frame ones; the method was immunoSEQ multiplex PCR. The sample contains 20,000 to 30,000 clones, more than 75% of which appear only once. Sequencing used peripheral blood, obtained 28 days after the second AZD1222 dose. The receptors shown here come from an adult who received the AZD1222 COVID-19 vaccine.

This clone was seen a handful of times. The gene calls are TRBV7-3 and TRBJ1-6; D perhaps matches TRBD1 (6 bases). V lost 4 bases and J lost 8, with 9 bases in between. CDR1 and CDR2 (germline): SGHTA, FQGTGA. CDR3 size: 13 residues. This CDR3 reads CASSYNRDSPLHF. For the CDR3, the DNA is TGTGCCAGCAGCTACAACAGGGATTCACCCCTCCACTTT. The variable domain in full, completed from reference TRBV7-3 and TRBJ1-6, reads GAGVSQTPSNKVTEKGKYVELRCDPISGHTALYWYRQSLGQGPEFLIYFQGTGAADDSGLPNDRFFAVRPEGSVSTLKIQRTERGDSAVYLCASSYNRDSPLHFGNGTRLTVT.

V gene TRBV28 combines with J gene TRBJ1-5; D possibly corresponds to TRBD1 (6 bases). The CDR3 runs 14 residues. Germline V gene sequence: CDR1 MDHEN, CDR2 SYDVKM. V lost 5 bases, J lost 3 bases, and 11 bases lay in between. The CDR3 region is CASSTGADNQPQHF. The CDR3 coding sequence is TGTGCCAGCAGTACGGGGGCCGACAATCAGCCCCAGCATTTT.

Only one count was recorded for this clone. The rearrangement joins TRBV19 to TRBJ2-5; 7 nucleotides align to TRBD2. V was pared by 5 bases and J by 4 bases, with 10 bases of the junction left unmatched. Per the germline V gene, CDR1 is LNHDA and CDR2 is SQIVND (reference sequence). The CDR3 has 15 residues. CDR3 protein: CASSASGGRAETQYF. The CDR3 region has the DNA TGTGCCAGTAGTGCCTCCGGGGGGAGGGCAGAGACCCAGTACTTC. Full variable domain (missing parts from reference TRBV19 and TRBJ2-5): DGGITQSPKYLFRKEGQNVTLSCEQNLNHDAMYWYRQDPGQGLRLIYYSQIVNDFQKGDIAEGYSVSREKKESFPLTVTSAQKNPTAFYLCASSASGGRAETQYFGPGTRLLVL.

This clone was seen once. This chain connects TRBV4-2 to TRBJ1-5, with D unresolved. From germline, CDR1 is LGHNA and CDR2 YNFKEQ. The CDR3 runs 17 residues. V was clipped by 0 bases and J by 2 bases, with 14 bases between them. CDR3 nucleotides: TGTGCCAGCAGCCAAGATCTAACGAGGGTTGGCAATCAGCCCCAGCATTTT. This translates into CASSQDLTRVGNQPQHF.

The CDR3 sequence is CASSPTSGRGNEQFF. Here the CDR3 DNA reads TGCGCCAGCAGCCCAACTAGCGGGAGAGGCAATGAGCAGTTCTTC. This chain connects TRBV4-1 to TRBJ2-1, with TRBD2 matching over 11 bases. Germline trimming cut 4 bases from V and 6 bases from J; bases unmatched to any gene: 5. From germline, CDR1 is MGHRA and CDR2 YSYEKL. The CDR3 runs 15 residues.

The chain carries TRBV2 and TRBJ1-2; D might be TRBD1 (6 bases). V was trimmed by 7 bases and J by 0 bases, leaving 12 bases between them. CDR3 length: 14 residues. Germline V gives CDR1 SNHLY, CDR2 FYNNEI. The CDR3 loop reads CASISGTPNYGYTF. CDR3 nucleotides: TGTGCCAGCATCTCCGGGACACCTAACTATGGCTACACCTTC.

The CDR3 loop is CASSLSGLAGAEQYF. The CDR3 DNA is TGCGCCAGCAGCCTTTCGGGTCTAGCGGGAGCTGAGCAGTACTTC. The chain couples TRBV4-1 to TRBJ2-7, with 10 bases fitting TRBD2. The trim removed 4 bases at V and 7 bases at J, leaving 10 bases unmatched. Per germline, CDR1 MGHRA and CDR2 YSYEKL. This CDR3 is built from 15 residues.

The chain employs TRBV5-1 and TRBJ2-2, with TRBD1 matching 9 bases. The CDR3 totals 17 residues. Germline CDR1 and CDR2: SGHRS and YFSETQ. V lost 4 bases and J lost 5; bases outside the gene matches: 12. Here the CDR3 reads CASSPGTGTTLTGELFF. CDR3 sequence (DNA): TGCGCCAGCAGCCCAGGGACAGGGACCACACTAACCGGGGAGCTGTTTTTT.

This clone was observed a few times. The rearrangement uses TRBV6-2 or TRBV6-3 and TRBJ2-2; D not resolved. The V end was cut by 2 bases, the J end by 0 bases, with 16 bases between. Germline V gives CDR1 MNHEY, CDR2 SVGEGT. This CDR3 is built from 18 residues. CDR3 residues: CASSYNPRSLTNTGELFF. The CDR3 nucleotides read TGTGCCAGCAGTTACAACCCTCGATCCCTTACGAACACCGGGGAGCTGTTTTTT.

This rearrangement joins TRBV7-2 to TRBJ2-7; 8 nucleotides align to TRBD2. J was trimmed by 4 bases and V by 6 bases; bases with no gene match: 14. Looked up from germline, CDR1 is SGHTA and CDR2 is FQGNSA. The length of the CDR3 is 16 residues. The CDR3 region has the DNA TGTGCCAGCAGTTCGGCGGGAGGACTAGCCAAGTACGAGCAGTACTTC. Its protein is CASSSAGGLAKYEQYF. The variable domain in full, with the rest retrieved from reference TRBV7-2 and TRBJ2-7, is GAGVSQSPSNKVTEKGKDVELRCDPISGHTALYWYRQSLGQGLEFLIYFQGNSAPDKSGLPSDRFSAERTGGSVSTLTIQRTQQEDSAVYLCASSSAGGLAKYEQYFGPGTRLTVT.

This clone was recorded only once. V gene TRBV5-1 combines with J gene TRBJ2-1, with a weak D call TRBD2 (5 bases). V was pared by 2 bases and J by 2 bases, with 11 bases between. The CDR3 covers 15 residues. CDR1 and CDR2 (germline): SGHRS, YFSETQ. CDR3 in amino acids: CASSLTSGPYNEQFF. CDR3 nucleotide sequence: TGCGCCAGCAGCTTAACGAGCGGACCCTACAATGAGCAGTTCTTC.

This chain links TRBV7-9 with TRBJ2-1; D is perhaps TRBD2 (6 bases). There are 13 residues in the CDR3. Germline V gene sequence: CDR1 SEHNR, CDR2 FQNEAQ (reference sequence). V lost 3 bases and J 6 bases, leaving 9 bases between the germline ends. CDR3: CASSFGTSNEQFF. The CDR3 DNA reads as TGTGCCAGCAGCTTCGGGACTTCCAATGAGCAGTTCTTC.

V and J are TRBV4-3 and TRBJ1-6; weak D call: TRBD1 (6 bases). Looked up from germline, CDR1 is LGHNA and CDR2 is YSLEER. The CDR3 is 18 amino acids. V was trimmed by 0 bases and J by 10 bases, leaving 22 bases between them. CDR3 in DNA: TGCGCCAGCAGCCAAGATTTCCAGGGGAACATCGACATGTCACCCCTCCACTTT. As protein: CASSQDFQGNIDMSPLHF.

This chain connects TRBV14 to TRBJ2-5; 7 bases are a match to TRBD1. CDR1 is SGHDN, CDR2 FVKESK, per germline. V shed 0 bases and J 9 bases; nucleotides not matched to a gene: 7. This CDR3 comprises 14 residues. CDR3 nucleotides: TGTGCCAGCAGCCAAGAAGAGTACGACAGGGCCCAGTACTTC. Translating it yields CASSQEEYDRAQYF.

This rearrangement joins TRBV13 to TRBJ1-1; TRBD1 matches 7 bases. The CDR3 runs to 16 residues. Germline V lookup: CDR1 PRHDT, CDR2 FYEKMQ (reference sequence). V was pared by 6 bases and J by 1 base, with 11 bases of the junction left unmatched. CDR3 protein: CASRSEDRIKNTEAFF. The DNA of the CDR3 is TGTGCCAGCAGGTCCGAGGACAGGATAAAGAACACTGAAGCTTTCTTT.

CDR3 in amino acids: CASSLVLAGGPRETQYF. The CDR3 bases are TGTGCCAGCAGCTTAGTACTAGCGGGAGGGCCTCGGGAGACCCAGTACTTC. The V gene is TRBV7-8, the J gene TRBJ2-5, with 13 bases fitting TRBD2. Germline assignment: CDR1 SGHVS and CDR2 FQNEAQ. Trimming at V came to 1 base and at J to 5 bases, leaving 7 bases not matched to a gene. There are 17 residues in the CDR3.